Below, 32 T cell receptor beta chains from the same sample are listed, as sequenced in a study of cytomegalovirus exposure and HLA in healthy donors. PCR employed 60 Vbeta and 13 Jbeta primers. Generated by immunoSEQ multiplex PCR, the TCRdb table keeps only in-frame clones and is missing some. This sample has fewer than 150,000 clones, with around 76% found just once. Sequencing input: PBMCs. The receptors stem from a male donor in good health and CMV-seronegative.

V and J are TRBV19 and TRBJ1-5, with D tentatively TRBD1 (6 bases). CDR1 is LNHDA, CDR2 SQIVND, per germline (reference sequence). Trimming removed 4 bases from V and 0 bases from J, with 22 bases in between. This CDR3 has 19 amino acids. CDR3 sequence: CASSRGPKIGLNSNQPQHF. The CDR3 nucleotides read TGTGCCAGTAGTAGGGGGCCAAAGATCGGGCTAAATAGCAATCAGCCCCAGCATTTT.

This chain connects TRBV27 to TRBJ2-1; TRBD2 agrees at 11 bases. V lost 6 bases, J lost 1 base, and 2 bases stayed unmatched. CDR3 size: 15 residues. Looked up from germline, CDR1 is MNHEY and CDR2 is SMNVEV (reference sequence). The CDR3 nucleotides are TGTGCCAGCAGGTTAGCGGGGGGGTCCTACAATGAGCAGTTCTTC. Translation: CASRLAGGSYNEQFF.

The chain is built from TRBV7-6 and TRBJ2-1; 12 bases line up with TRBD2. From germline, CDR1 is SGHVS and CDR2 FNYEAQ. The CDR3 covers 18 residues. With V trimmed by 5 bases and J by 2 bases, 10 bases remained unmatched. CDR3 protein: CASSRGTSGPTAYNEQFF. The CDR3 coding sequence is TGTGCCAGCAGCCGCGGGACTAGCGGGCCTACCGCCTACAATGAGCAGTTCTTC.

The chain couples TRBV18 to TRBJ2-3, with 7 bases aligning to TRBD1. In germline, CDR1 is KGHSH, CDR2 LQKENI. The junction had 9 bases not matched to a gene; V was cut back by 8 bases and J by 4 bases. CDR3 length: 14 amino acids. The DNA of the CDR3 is TGTGCCAGCGCCCGACAGGGAATGGCAGATACGCAGTATTTT. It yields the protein CASARQGMADTQYF. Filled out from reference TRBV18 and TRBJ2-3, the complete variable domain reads NAGVMQNPRHLVRRRGQEARLRCSPMKGHSHVYWYRQLPEEGLKFMVYLQKENIIDESGMPKERFSAEFPKEGPSILRIQQVVRGDSAAYFCASARQGMADTQYFGPGTRLTVL.

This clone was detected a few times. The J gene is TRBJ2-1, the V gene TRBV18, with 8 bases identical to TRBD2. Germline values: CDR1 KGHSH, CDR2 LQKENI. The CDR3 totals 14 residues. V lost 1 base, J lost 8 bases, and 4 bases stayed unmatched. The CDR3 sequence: CASSPLGGADEQFF. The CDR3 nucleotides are TGTGCCAGCTCACCACTCGGGGGGGCGGATGAGCAGTTCTTC. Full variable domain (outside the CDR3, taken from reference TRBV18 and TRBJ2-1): NAGVMQNPRHLVRRRGQEARLRCSPMKGHSHVYWYRQLPEEGLKFMVYLQKENIIDESGMPKERFSAEFPKEGPSILRIQQVVRGDSAAYFCASSPLGGADEQFFGPGTRLTVL.

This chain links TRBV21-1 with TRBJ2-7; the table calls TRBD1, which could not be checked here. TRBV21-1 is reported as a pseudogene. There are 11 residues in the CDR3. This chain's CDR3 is CASMIRTEQYF. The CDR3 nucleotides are TGTGCCAGCATGATCCGGACAGAGCAGTACTTC.

In DNA form, the CDR3 reads TGTGCCAGCAGCTTAGGCGGTGGGCCCGGGCAGGGTAAACACGAGCAGTACTTC. Protein sequence: CASSLGGGPGQGKHEQYF. The V gene is TRBV5-6, the J gene TRBJ2-7; a possible D gene is TRBD1 (5 bases). The germline CDR1 and CDR2 sequences are SGHDT and YYEEEE. Trimming took off 2 bases at V and 5 bases at J, with 26 bases between the two ends. The CDR3 loop spans 18 amino acids.

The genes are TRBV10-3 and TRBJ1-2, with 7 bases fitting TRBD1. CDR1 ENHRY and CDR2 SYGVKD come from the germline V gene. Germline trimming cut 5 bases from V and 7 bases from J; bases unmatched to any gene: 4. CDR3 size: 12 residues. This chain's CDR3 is CAISTDRAGYTF. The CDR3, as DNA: TGTGCCATCAGTACCGACAGGGCTGGCTACACCTTC.

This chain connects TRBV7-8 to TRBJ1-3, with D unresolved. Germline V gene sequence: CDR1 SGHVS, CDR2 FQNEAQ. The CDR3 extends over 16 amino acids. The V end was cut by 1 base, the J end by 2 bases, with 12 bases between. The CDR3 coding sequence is TGTGCCAGCAGCTTAGGGGCTCTCGGCCCTGGAAACACCATATATTTT. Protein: CASSLGALGPGNTIYF. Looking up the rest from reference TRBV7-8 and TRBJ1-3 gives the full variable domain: GAGVSQSPRYKVAKRGQDVALRCDPISGHVSLFWYQQALGQGPEFLTYFQNEAQLDKSGLPSDRFFAERPEGSVSTLKIQRTQQEDSAVYLCASSLGALGPGNTIYFGEGSWLTVV.

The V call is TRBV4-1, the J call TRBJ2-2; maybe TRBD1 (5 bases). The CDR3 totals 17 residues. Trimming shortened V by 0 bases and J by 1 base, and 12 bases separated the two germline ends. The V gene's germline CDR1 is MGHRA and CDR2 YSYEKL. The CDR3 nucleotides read TGCGCCAGCAGCCAAGATGCAGGGCCACTGAACACCGGGGAGCTGTTTTTT. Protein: CASSQDAGPLNTGELFF.

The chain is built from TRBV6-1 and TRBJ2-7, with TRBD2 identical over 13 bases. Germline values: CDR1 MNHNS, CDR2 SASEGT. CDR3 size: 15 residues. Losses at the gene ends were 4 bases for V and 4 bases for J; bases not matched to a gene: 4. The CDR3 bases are TGTGCCAGCAGTGTGGGGACTAGCGGGGTTTACGAGCAGTACTTC. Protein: CASSVGTSGVYEQYF.

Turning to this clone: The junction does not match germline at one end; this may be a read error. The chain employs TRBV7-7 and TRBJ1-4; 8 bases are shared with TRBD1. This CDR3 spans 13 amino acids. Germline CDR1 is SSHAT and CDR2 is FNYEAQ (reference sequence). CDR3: CASSAGQGEKLFF. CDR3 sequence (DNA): TGTGCTAGCAGCGCCGGACAGGGAGAAAAACTGTTTTTT. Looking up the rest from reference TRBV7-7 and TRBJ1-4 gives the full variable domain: GAGVSQSPRYKVTKRGQDVTLRCDPISSHATLYWYQQALGQGPEFLTYFNYEAQPDKSGLPSDRFSAERPEGSISTLTIQRTEQRDSAMYRCASSAGQGEKLFFGSGTQLSVL.

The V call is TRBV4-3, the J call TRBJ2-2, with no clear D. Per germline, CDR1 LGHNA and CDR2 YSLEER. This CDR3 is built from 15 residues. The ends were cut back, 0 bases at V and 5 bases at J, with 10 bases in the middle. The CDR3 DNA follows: TGCGCCAGCAGCCAAGATCTAGGAAGGACCGGGGAGCTGTTTTTT. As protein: CASSQDLGRTGELFF.

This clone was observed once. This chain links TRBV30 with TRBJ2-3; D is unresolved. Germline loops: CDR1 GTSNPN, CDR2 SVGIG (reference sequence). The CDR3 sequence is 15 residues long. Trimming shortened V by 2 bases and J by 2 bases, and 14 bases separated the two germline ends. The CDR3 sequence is CAWSPLTRYTDTQYF. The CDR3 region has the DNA TGTGCCTGGAGTCCCCTAACGAGATACACAGATACGCAGTATTTT.

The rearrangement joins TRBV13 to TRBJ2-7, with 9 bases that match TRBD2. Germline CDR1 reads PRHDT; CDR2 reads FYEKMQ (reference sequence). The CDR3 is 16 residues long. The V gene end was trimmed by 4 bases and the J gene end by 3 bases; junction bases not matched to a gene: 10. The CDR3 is CASSWAVAGDYYEQYF. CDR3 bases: TGTGCCAGCAGCTGGGCGGTAGCGGGGGATTACTACGAGCAGTACTTC. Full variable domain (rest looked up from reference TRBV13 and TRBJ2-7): AAGVIQSPRHLIKEKRETATLKCYPIPRHDTVYWYQQGPGQDPQFLISFYEKMQSDKGSIPDRFSAQQFSDYHSELNMSSLELGDSALYFCASSWAVAGDYYEQYFGPGTRLTVT.

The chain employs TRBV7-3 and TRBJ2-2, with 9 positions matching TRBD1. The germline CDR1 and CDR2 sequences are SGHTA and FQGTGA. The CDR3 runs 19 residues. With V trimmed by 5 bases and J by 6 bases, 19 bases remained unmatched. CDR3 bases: TGTGCCAGCAGCCCTACCATCGTGGGGGGGACAGGGAGGTCCGGGGAGCTGTTTTTT. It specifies CASSPTIVGGTGRSGELFF.

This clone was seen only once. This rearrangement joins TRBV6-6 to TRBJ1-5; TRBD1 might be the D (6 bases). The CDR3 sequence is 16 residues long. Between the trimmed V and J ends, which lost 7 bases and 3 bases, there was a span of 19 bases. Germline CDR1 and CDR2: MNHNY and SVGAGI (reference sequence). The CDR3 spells CASTLGQPIPNQPQHF. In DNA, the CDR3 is TGTGCCAGCACCCTTGGACAGCCAATTCCCAATCAGCCCCAGCATTTT.

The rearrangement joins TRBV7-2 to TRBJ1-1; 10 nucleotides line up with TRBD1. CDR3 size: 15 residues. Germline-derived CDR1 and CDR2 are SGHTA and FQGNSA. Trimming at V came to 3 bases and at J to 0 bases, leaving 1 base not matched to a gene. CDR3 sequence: CASSLTGGMNTEAFF. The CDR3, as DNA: TGTGCCAGCAGCTTGACAGGGGGCATGAACACTGAAGCTTTCTTT.

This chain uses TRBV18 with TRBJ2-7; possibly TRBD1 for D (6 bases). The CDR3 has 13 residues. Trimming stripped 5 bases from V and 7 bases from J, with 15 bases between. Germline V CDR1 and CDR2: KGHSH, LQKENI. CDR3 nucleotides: TGTGCCAGCTCAGAATATCGGGACACGGAGCAGTACTTC. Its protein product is CASSEYRDTEQYF.

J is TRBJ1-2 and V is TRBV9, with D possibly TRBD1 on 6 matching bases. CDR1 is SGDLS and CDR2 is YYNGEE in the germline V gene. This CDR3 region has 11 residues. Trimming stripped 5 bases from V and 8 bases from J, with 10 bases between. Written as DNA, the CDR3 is TGTGCCAGCAGGATGGACAGCGGCTACACCTTC. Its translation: CASRMDSGYTF. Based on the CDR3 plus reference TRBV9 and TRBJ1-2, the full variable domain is DSGVTQTPKHLITATGQRVTLRCSPRSGDLSVYWYQQSLDQGLQFLIQYYNGEERAKGNILERFSAQQFPDLHSELNLSSLELGDSALYFCASRMDSGYTFGSGTRLTVV.

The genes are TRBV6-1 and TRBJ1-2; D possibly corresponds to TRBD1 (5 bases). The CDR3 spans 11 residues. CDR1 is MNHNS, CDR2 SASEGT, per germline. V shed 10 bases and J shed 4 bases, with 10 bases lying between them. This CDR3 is CANRGGYGYTF. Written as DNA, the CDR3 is TGTGCCAACCGGGGGGGCTATGGCTACACCTTC.

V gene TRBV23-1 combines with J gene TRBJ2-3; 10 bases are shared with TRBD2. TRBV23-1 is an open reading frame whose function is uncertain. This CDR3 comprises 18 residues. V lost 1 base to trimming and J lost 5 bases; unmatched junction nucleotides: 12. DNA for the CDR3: TGCGCCAGCAGTCAATTCTCAGTAGCGGGAGGTGTCGAAGATACGCAGTATTTT. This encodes CASSQFSVAGGVEDTQYF.

CDR3: CASRLRDTNQPQHF. In DNA form, the CDR3 reads TGTGCCAGTAGGTTACGGGACACCAATCAGCCCCAGCATTTT. The chain recombines TRBV19 with TRBJ1-5, with a possible D match to TRBD1 (6 bases). This CDR3 comprises 14 residues. The germline V gene encodes CDR1 LNHDA and CDR2 SQIVND (reference sequence). The germline V and J ends were trimmed by 6 bases and 3 bases, with 12 bases remaining between them.

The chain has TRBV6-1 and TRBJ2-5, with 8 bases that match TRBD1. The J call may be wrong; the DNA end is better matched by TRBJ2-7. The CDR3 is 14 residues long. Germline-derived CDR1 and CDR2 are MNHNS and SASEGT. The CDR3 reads CASIRTGNVDEQYF. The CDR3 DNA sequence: TGTGCCAGCATTCGGACAGGGAATGTGGACGAGCAGTACTTC.

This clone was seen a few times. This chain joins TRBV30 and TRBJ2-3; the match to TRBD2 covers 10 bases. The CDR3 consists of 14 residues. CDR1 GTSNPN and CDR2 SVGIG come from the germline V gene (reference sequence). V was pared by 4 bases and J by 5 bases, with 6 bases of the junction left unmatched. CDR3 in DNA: TGTGCCTGGATTGGGACTAGCGAACAAGATACGCAGTATTTT. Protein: CAWIGTSEQDTQYF.

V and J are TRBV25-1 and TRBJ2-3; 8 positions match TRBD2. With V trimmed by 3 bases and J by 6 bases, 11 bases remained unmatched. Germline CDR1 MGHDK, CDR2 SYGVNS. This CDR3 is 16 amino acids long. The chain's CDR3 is CASSEAGTRGIDTQYF. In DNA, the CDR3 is TGTGCCAGCAGTGAGGCCGGGACTAGGGGGATTGATACGCAGTATTTT.

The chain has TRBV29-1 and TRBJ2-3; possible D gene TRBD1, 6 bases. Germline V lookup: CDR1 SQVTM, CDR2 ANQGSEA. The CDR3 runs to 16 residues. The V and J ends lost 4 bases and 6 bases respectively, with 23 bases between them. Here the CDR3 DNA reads TGCAGCGTTGCAAGGGTTGAGACAGGTGGTTTGGATACGCAGTATTTT. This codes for CSVARVETGGLDTQYF.

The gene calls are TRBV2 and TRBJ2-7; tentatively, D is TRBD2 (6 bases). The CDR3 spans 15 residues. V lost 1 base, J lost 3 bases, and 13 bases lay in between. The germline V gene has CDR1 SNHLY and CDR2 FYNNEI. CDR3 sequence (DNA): TGTGCCAGCAGTGAAGGCTCCGGGGGACTCTACGAGCAGTACTTC. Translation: CASSEGSGGLYEQYF.

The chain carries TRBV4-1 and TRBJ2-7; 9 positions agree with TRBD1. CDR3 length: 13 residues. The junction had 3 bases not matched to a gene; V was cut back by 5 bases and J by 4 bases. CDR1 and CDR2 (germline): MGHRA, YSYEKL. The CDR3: CASSMGQGYEQYF. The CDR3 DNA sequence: TGCGCCAGCAGCATGGGACAGGGATACGAGCAGTACTTC.

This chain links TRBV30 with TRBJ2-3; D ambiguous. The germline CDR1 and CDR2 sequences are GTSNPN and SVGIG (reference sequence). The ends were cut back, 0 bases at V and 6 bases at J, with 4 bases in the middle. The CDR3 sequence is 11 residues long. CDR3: CAWSVSDTQYF. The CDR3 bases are TGTGCCTGGAGTGTGTCGGATACGCAGTATTTT. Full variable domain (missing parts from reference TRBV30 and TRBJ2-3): SQTIHQWPATLVQPVGSPLSLECTVEGTSNPNLYWYRQAAGRGLQLLFYSVGIGQISSEVPQNLSASRPQDRQFILSSKKLLLSDSGFYLCAWSVSDTQYFGPGTRLTVL.

CDR3: CASSPPRDRGREQYF. CDR3 nucleotides: TGTGCCAGCAGCCCCCCCCGGGACAGGGGGCGTGAGCAGTACTTC. This chain joins TRBV13 and TRBJ2-7, with 12 nucleotides matching TRBD1. Trimming cost V 5 bases and J 7 bases; bases outside gene matches: 9. CDR3 length equals 15 residues. In germline, CDR1 is PRHDT, CDR2 FYEKMQ (reference sequence).

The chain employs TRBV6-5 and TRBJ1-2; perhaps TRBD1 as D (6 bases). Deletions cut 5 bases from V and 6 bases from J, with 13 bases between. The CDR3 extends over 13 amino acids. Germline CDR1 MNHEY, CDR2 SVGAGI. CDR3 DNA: TGTGCCAGCAGTCGAGGGGGTTTAGATGGCTACACCTTC. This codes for CASSRGGLDGYTF.